The 15 T cell receptor beta chains below come from one sample, sequenced in a study of radiation and T cells in renal cell carcinoma. This sample's time point: blood 2 weeks post-SBRT. Treatment defined: 15 Gy SBRT to primary tumor, nephrectomy 4 weeks later. Repertoires were generated with immunoSEQ multiplex PCR, while TCRdb's copy carries only in-frame clones and drops some. This sample has more than 95,000 clones; around 81% occur once, and the top ten carry 5% to 6.5%. The starting material was blood, obtained from a patient whose treatment included radiotherapy and nephrectomy. Receptors originate from a man aged 50 or older with renal cell carcinoma.

The chain recombines TRBV6-6 with TRBJ1-1, with D unresolved. The ends were cut back, 7 bases at V and 5 bases at J, with 8 bases in the middle. The CDR3 runs 11 residues. Germline V lookup: CDR1 MNHNY, CDR2 SVGAGI (reference sequence). The CDR3 DNA sequence: TGTGCCAGCATAATCGGAACTGAAGCTTTCTTT. Its translation is CASIIGTEAFF.

This clone was recorded a few times. The rearrangement links TRBV15 to TRBJ1-2, with D maybe TRBD1 (5 bases). This CDR3 region has 20 residues. Per germline, CDR1 LNHNV and CDR2 YYDKDF (reference sequence). Trimming stripped 0 bases from V and 4 bases from J, with 27 bases between. CDR3 nucleotides: TGTGCCACCAGCAGAGATGTGAGGGGAGCCGGAGACATCGGAAGCTATGGCTACACCTTC. Translation gives CATSRDVRGAGDIGSYGYTF.

V gene TRBV5-4 combines with J gene TRBJ2-7, with 16 bases that match TRBD2. Germline CDR1 reads SGHNT; CDR2 reads YYREEE (reference sequence). The CDR3 is made up of 17 amino acids. The junction had 5 bases not matched to a gene; V was cut back by 0 bases and J by 5 bases. CDR3 sequence reads: CASSLGGLAGGLNEQYF. The CDR3 nucleotides read TGTGCCAGCAGCTTGGGGGGACTAGCGGGAGGGCTTAACGAGCAGTACTTC.

This chain links TRBV5-1 with TRBJ2-2, with 9 nucleotides matching TRBD2. The CDR3 has 16 amino acids. Looked up from germline, CDR1 is SGHRS and CDR2 is YFSETQ. The V and J ends lost 2 bases and 4 bases, in that order; junction bases with no gene match: 6. The chain's CDR3 is CASSFSGLAPTGELFF. Here the CDR3 DNA reads TGCGCCAGCAGCTTCTCAGGACTAGCGCCCACCGGGGAGCTGTTTTTT.

This chain links TRBV7-8 with TRBJ1-1, with D hard to call. The CDR3 extends over 13 amino acids. Germline V lookup: CDR1 SGHVS, CDR2 FQNEAQ. Trimming took 5 bases from V and 1 from J, leaving 8 bases between them. The CDR3 protein is CASSPLWNTEAFF. The DNA for the CDR3 is TGTGCCAGCAGCCCGCTGTGGAACACTGAAGCTTTCTTT. The full variable domain, completed using reference TRBV7-8 and TRBJ1-1, is GAGVSQSPRYKVAKRGQDVALRCDPISGHVSLFWYQQALGQGPEFLTYFQNEAQLDKSGLPSDRFFAERPEGSVSTLKIQRTQQEDSAVYLCASSPLWNTEAFFGQGTRLTVV.

The chain couples TRBV6-1 to TRBJ2-5; tentatively, D is TRBD1 or TRBD2 (5 bases each). Trimming took 8 bases from V and 2 from J, leaving 18 bases between them. In germline, CDR1 is MNHNS, CDR2 SASEGT. There are 15 residues in the CDR3. The CDR3 region is CASGSGTGRQETQYF. In DNA form, the CDR3 reads TGTGCCAGCGGTAGTGGTACGGGACGGCAAGAGACCCAGTACTTC.

The chain has TRBV11-1 and TRBJ2-2, with 9 bases identical to TRBD2. V lost 1 base and J lost 4; bases outside the gene matches: 7. The length of the CDR3 is 17 residues. Germline lookup yields CDR1 SGHAT and CDR2 FQDESV (reference sequence). Here the CDR3 reads CASSLEGGLAGTGELFF. In DNA form, the CDR3 reads TGTGCCAGCAGCTTAGAGGGGGGACTAGCCGGCACCGGGGAGCTGTTTTTT.

Points on this clone: Relative to the germline gene, one junction end is altered; a read error may explain this. V usage is TRBV4-3 and J usage is TRBJ2-3; D perhaps matches TRBD2 (7 bases). Germline-derived CDR1 and CDR2 are LGHNA and YSLEER. The CDR3 is 14 amino acids. CDR3 sequence: CASRQGGDTDTQYF. The CDR3 bases are TGCGCCAGCAGACAAGGGGGGGACACAGATACGCAGTATTTT.

The chain couples TRBV30 to TRBJ1-2, with D uncertain. This CDR3 comprises 11 residues. V was clipped by 0 bases and J by 11 bases, with 10 bases between them. The V gene's germline CDR1 is GTSNPN and CDR2 SVGIG (reference sequence). CDR3 nucleotide sequence: TGTGCCTGGAGTGTATCTGTGTTGTACACCTTC. It specifies CAWSVSVLYTF.

V gene TRBV6-7 combines with J gene TRBJ2-7; TRBD2 aligns across 11 bases. TRBV6-7 is sorted into the ORF group, with uncertain function. Trimming cost V 7 bases and J 0 bases; bases outside gene matches: 8. This CDR3 has 16 amino acids. CDR3 coding DNA: TGTGCCAGCAATCCCGGGACTAGCGGAAACTCCTACGAGCAGTACTTC. Translating gives CASNPGTSGNSYEQYF.

This chain connects TRBV7-6 to TRBJ1-1; the D is unclear. Looked up from germline, CDR1 is SGHVS and CDR2 is FNYEAQ. The CDR3 has 14 residues. The V gene lost 5 bases and the J gene lost 1 base, with 11 bases spanning the gap. The CDR3 DNA is TGTGCCAGCAGCCCCGGCCCCGCGAACACTGAAGCTTTCTTT. Translation gives CASSPGPANTEAFF.

This CDR3 reads CAIHGRSGELFF. CDR3 sequence (DNA): TGTGCCATTCACGGGAGATCCGGGGAGCTGTTTTTT. This chain connects TRBV27 to TRBJ2-2, with D perhaps TRBD2 (6 bases). V was cut by 10 bases and J by 6 bases, with 12 bases left in between. Germline CDR1 is MNHEY and CDR2 is SMNVEV (reference sequence). This CDR3 comprises 12 residues.

V usage is TRBV5-4 and J usage is TRBJ1-3, with D maybe TRBD1 (5 bases). The V gene lost 5 bases and the J gene lost 0 bases, with 12 bases spanning the gap. CDR1 and CDR2 from the germline V gene are SGHNT and YYREEE (reference sequence). The CDR3 has 15 amino acids. The CDR3, as DNA: TGTGCCAGCAGTCCGGGACGGTACTCTGGAAACACCATATATTTT. Translating gives CASSPGRYSGNTIYF.

This clone was recorded at least ten times. This chain links TRBV2 with TRBJ1-2; D is unclear. V was clipped by 5 bases and J by 3 bases, with 4 bases between them. The CDR3 is 11 amino acids. Per the germline V gene, CDR1 is SNHLY and CDR2 is FYNNEI. The CDR3 sequence is CASSTDYGYTF. DNA for the CDR3: TGTGCCAGCAGTACAGACTATGGCTACACCTTC.

This chain connects TRBV15 to TRBJ1-5; possible D gene TRBD1, 5 bases. The CDR3 totals 17 residues. Trimming shortened V by 0 bases and J by 3 bases, and 15 bases separated the two germline ends. Germline CDR1 is LNHNV and CDR2 is YYDKDF (reference sequence). CDR3 sequence (DNA): TGTGCCACCAGCAGAGATCTGGGGTTGGGGCCCAATCAGCCCCAGCATTTT. It codes for CATSRDLGLGPNQPQHF.